This TCR beta chain was identified in a study of neurological immune-mediated disorders. This clonotype was detected many times. The authors produced cDNA by 5'RACE using 10-nucleotide random UMIs. One entry per CDR3 protein results from TCRdb running MiXCR on the 5' RACE reads. The sample has about 120,000 distinct CDR3 sequences, roughly 3.2% seen once. Sequencing input: PBMCs. This receptor was obtained from a young woman with multiple sclerosis.

CDR3 loop: CASSSEIGGGHYEQYF. Here the CDR3 DNA reads TGCGCCAGCAGCTCAGAGATAGGGGGAGGTCACTACGAGCAGTACTTC. This rearrangement joins TRBV4-3 to TRBJ2-7; D tentatively reads TRBD1 or TRBD2 (6 bases each). Trimming left V 5 bases short and J 3 bases short, with 20 bases between. The CDR3 is 16 residues long. Germline V gene lookup returns CDR1 LGHNA and CDR2 YSLEER.